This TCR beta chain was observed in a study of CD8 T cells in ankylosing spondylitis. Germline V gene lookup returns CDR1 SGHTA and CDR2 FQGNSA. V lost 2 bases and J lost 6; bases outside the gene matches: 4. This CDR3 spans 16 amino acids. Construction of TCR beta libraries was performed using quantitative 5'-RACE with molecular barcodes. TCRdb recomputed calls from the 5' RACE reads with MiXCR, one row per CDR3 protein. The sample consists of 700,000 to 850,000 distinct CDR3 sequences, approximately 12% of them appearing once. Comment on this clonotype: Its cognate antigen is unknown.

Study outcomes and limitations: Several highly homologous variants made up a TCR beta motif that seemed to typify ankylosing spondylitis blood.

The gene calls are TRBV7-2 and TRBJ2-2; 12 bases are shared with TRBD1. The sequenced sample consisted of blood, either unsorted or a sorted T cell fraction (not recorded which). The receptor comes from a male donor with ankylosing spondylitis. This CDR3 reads CASSLLGQGASGELFF. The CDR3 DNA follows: TGTGCCAGCAGCTTATTGGGACAGGGGGCGTCCGGGGAGCTGTTTTTT. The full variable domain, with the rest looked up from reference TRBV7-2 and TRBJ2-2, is GAGVSQSPSNKVTEKGKDVELRCDPISGHTALYWYRQSLGQGLEFLIYFQGNSAPDKSGLPSDRFSAERTGGSVSTLTIQRTQQEDSAVYLCASSLLGQGASGELFFGEGSRLTVL.